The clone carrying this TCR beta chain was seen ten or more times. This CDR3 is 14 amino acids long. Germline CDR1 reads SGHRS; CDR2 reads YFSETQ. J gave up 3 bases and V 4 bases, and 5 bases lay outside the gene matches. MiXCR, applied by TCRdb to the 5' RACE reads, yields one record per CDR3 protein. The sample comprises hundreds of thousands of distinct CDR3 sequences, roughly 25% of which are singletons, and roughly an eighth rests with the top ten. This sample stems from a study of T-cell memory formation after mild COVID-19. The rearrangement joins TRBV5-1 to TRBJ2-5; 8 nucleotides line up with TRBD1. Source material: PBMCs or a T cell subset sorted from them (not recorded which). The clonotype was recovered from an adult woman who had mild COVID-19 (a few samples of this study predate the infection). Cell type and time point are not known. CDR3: CASSIQGEEETQYF. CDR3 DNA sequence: TGCGCCAGCAGCATACAGGGGGAGGAAGAGACCCAGTACTTC.